The 9 T cell receptor beta chains given below trace back to one sample, sequenced in a study of T cell responses to AZD1222 COVID-19 vaccine. TCRdb keeps only in-frame clones here, not all; method: immunoSEQ multiplex PCR. The sample has approximately 150,000 clones, 88% seen once. The input for sequencing was peripheral blood, taken on day 0 of AZD1222 vaccination. These TCRs come from an adult in good health.

This chain connects TRBV27 to TRBJ2-5; 7 bases agree with TRBD1. Germline assignment: CDR1 MNHEY and CDR2 SMNVEV (reference sequence). V dropped 0 bases and J dropped 5; count of bases not matched to a gene: 6. The CDR3 is made up of 15 amino acids. This chain's CDR3 is CASSLSRGLLETQYF. Here the CDR3 DNA reads TGTGCCAGCAGTTTATCCAGGGGGTTGTTGGAGACCCAGTACTTC.

The rearrangement joins TRBV18 to TRBJ2-7; TRBD2 might be the D (5 bases). The CDR3 contains 14 residues. V shed 2 bases and J shed 2 bases, with 10 bases lying between them. Germline assignment: CDR1 KGHSH and CDR2 LQKENI. In nucleotides, the CDR3 is TGTGCCAGCTCACCATCGGACGGGGCCTACGAGCAGTACTTC. Protein: CASSPSDGAYEQYF.

The chain carries TRBV2 and TRBJ2-7; 14 nucleotides line up with TRBD2. From germline, CDR1 is SNHLY and CDR2 FYNNEI. This CDR3 region has 16 residues. The trim removed 5 bases at V and 5 bases at J, leaving 8 bases unmatched. The CDR3 reads CASSPTSGRAGDEQYF. CDR3 sequence (DNA): TGTGCCAGCAGTCCGACTAGCGGGAGGGCCGGAGACGAGCAGTACTTC.

Here the CDR3 reads CASSLAVYQPQHF. The CDR3, as DNA: TGTGCCAGCAGCTTAGCAGTTTATCAGCCCCAGCATTTT. The chain links TRBV5-8 to TRBJ1-5, with D unresolved. Germline V gene sequence: CDR1 SGHTS, CDR2 YDEGEE. This CDR3 region has 13 residues. Trimming stripped 2 bases from V and 5 bases from J, with 8 bases between. The full variable domain, its missing parts supplied by reference TRBV5-8 and TRBJ1-5, is EAGVTQSPTHLIKTRGQQATLRCSPISGHTSVYWYQQALGLGLQFLLWYDEGEERNRGNFPPRFSGRQFPNYSSELNVNALELEDSALYLCASSLAVYQPQHFGDGTRLSIL.

There are a few counts of this clone. This chain joins TRBV7-3 and TRBJ1-1, with TRBD1 matching over 12 bases. Trimming removed 5 bases from V and 4 bases from J; junction bases left unmatched: 8. This CDR3 is 16 amino acids long. Germline CDR1 and CDR2: SGHTA and FQGTGA. The CDR3 DNA reads as TGTGCCAGCAGCCCAGGGACAGGGGGCTTCTTCACTGAAGCTTTCTTT. This gives the protein CASSPGTGGFFTEAFF.

This clone was recorded once. The V call is TRBV5-1, the J call TRBJ2-7, with 8 bases fitting TRBD1. Germline CDR1 is SGHRS and CDR2 is YFSETQ. With V trimmed by 0 bases and J by 2 bases, 7 bases remained unmatched. There are 16 residues in the CDR3. DNA of the CDR3: TGCGCCAGCAGCTTGGATTTCGGACAGGGCACCTACGAGCAGTACTTC. It is translated as CASSLDFGQGTYEQYF.

This chain connects TRBV7-2 to TRBJ2-1; D is perhaps TRBD2 (5 bases). In germline, CDR1 is SGHTA, CDR2 FQGNSA. The CDR3 consists of 15 residues. V was pared by 5 bases and J by 6 bases, with 17 bases between. In nucleotides, the CDR3 is TGTGCCAGCAGCCCCGAGCGGTTGAACACCAATGAGCAGTTCTTC. As protein: CASSPERLNTNEQFF.

The chain joins TRBV18 to TRBJ2-7, with D tentatively TRBD1 (6 bases). Germline V gives CDR1 KGHSH, CDR2 LQKENI. The CDR3 totals 14 residues. The germline V and J ends were trimmed by 6 bases and 6 bases, with 18 bases remaining between them. CDR3: CASSPRGRPREQYF. Written as DNA, the CDR3 is TGTGCCAGCTCGCCCAGGGGCCGCCCTCGCGAGCAGTACTTC.

The V gene is TRBV7-2, the J gene TRBJ2-3; TRBD2 matches 7 bases. The CDR3 length is 15 residues. Germline V gene data show CDR1 as SGHTA and CDR2 as FQGNSA. V trimming: 0 bases; J trimming: 5 bases; junction bases outside the gene matches: 5. The CDR3 region is CASSLAGGHLDTQYF. CDR3 in DNA: TGTGCCAGCAGCTTAGCGGGAGGGCACTTAGATACGCAGTATTTT.